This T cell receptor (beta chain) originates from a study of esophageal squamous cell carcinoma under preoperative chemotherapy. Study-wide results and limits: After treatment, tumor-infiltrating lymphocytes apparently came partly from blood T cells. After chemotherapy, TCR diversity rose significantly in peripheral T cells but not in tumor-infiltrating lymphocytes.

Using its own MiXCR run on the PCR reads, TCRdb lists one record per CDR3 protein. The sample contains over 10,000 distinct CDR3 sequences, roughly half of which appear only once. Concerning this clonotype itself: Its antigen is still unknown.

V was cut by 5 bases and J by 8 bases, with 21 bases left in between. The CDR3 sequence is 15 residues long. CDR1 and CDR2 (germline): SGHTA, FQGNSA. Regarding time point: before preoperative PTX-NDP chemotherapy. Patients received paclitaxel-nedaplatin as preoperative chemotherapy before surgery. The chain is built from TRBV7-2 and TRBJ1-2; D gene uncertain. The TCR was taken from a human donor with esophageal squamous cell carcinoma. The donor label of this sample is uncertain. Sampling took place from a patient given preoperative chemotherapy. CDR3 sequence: CASSITPGSTDGYTF. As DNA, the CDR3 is TGTGCCAGCAGCATTACACCGGGTTCCACAGACGGCTACACCTTC.